These 8 T cell receptor beta chains were sequenced from one sample in a study of identical twins. TCRdb re-called the 5' RACE reads through MiXCR, storing one row per CDR3 protein. Found here are hundreds of thousands of distinct CDR3 sequences, less than 7% of them singletons; the top ten hold approximately 2%. The sample was naive T cells sorted from blood. The receptors shown here come from a young man in good health.

This clonotype was detected many times. The rearrangement uses TRBV25-1 and TRBJ2-3, with 8 bases matching TRBD2. Per germline, CDR1 MGHDK and CDR2 SYGVNS. This CDR3 comprises 13 residues. V trimming: 7 bases; J trimming: 9 bases; junction bases outside the gene matches: 9. The CDR3 loop reads CASKTSGSLTQYF. The CDR3 DNA reads TGTGCCAGCAAAACTAGCGGCAGCCTAACGCAGTATTTT.

This sequence joins TRBV11-3 and TRBJ2-5; TRBD2 aligns across 7 bases. With 6 bases clipped from V and 3 bases from J, the junction kept 7 bases outside the gene matches. The CDR3 spans 14 residues. Germline CDR1 and CDR2: SGHNT and YENEEA. The CDR3 coding sequence is TGTGCCAGCAGACTAGGACTAGGGAAAGAGACCCAGTACTTC. It encodes CASRLGLGKETQYF.

The table lists this clonotype with many counts. This chain joins TRBV5-1 and TRBJ2-1; D is perhaps TRBD1 (6 bases). Deletions cut 4 bases from V and 15 bases from J, with 17 bases between. This CDR3 is 12 amino acids long. CDR1 and CDR2 from the germline V gene are SGHRS and YFSETQ. CDR3 protein: CASSLEQGSGFF. In nucleotides, the CDR3 is TGCGCCAGCAGCCTCGAACAGGGAAGTGGGTTCTTC.

This clonotype was detected a few times. This chain uses TRBV12-3 or TRBV12-4 with TRBJ1-2; possibly TRBD1 for D (6 bases). Trimming pared 6 bases from V and 7 bases from J, leaving 18 bases between. The CDR3 runs 14 residues. This CDR3 is CASSQATGFGGYTF. As DNA, the CDR3 is TGTGCCAGCAGCCAAGCTACAGGGTTTGGTGGCTACACCTTC.

This clonotype was counted many times. The J gene is TRBJ1-6, the V gene TRBV2, with D unresolved. V lost 1 base to trimming and J lost 7 bases, with 5 bases between them. CDR3 length equals 13 residues. Germline V gene data show CDR1 as SNHLY and CDR2 as FYNNEI. DNA for the CDR3: TGTGCCAGCAGTGAAGTCTCGAATTCACCCCTCCACTTT. Amino acids: CASSEVSNSPLHF.

V is TRBV12-3 or TRBV12-4 and J is TRBJ2-7; D gene unclear. The CDR3 contains 15 residues. V dropped 3 bases and J dropped 1 base, with 13 bases sitting between them. CDR3 region: CASSLSRSVSYEQYF. The CDR3 bases are TGTGCCAGCAGTTTGAGCCGGAGTGTATCCTACGAGCAGTACTTC.

This clonotype was detected a few times. The rearrangement joins TRBV25-1 to TRBJ1-1; D unclear. The CDR3 is 15 amino acids. V lost 2 bases and J 0 bases, leaving 10 bases between the germline ends. Germline CDR1 and CDR2: MGHDK and SYGVNS. The CDR3 bases are TGTGCCAGCAGTGAAAACTTGGGAATGAACACTGAAGCTTTCTTT. Residues: CASSENLGMNTEAFF.

For this clonotype: This may be a read error: a much more frequent sequence differs by one nucleotide. The chain joins TRBV29-1 to TRBJ2-3; TRBD1 matches at 8 bases. In germline, CDR1 is SQVTM, CDR2 ANQGSEA. The CDR3 is 13 residues long. CDR3 DNA: TGCAGCGTGACAGGGGTGGTAACAGATACGCACTATTTT. Its translation: CSVTGVVTDTHYF.